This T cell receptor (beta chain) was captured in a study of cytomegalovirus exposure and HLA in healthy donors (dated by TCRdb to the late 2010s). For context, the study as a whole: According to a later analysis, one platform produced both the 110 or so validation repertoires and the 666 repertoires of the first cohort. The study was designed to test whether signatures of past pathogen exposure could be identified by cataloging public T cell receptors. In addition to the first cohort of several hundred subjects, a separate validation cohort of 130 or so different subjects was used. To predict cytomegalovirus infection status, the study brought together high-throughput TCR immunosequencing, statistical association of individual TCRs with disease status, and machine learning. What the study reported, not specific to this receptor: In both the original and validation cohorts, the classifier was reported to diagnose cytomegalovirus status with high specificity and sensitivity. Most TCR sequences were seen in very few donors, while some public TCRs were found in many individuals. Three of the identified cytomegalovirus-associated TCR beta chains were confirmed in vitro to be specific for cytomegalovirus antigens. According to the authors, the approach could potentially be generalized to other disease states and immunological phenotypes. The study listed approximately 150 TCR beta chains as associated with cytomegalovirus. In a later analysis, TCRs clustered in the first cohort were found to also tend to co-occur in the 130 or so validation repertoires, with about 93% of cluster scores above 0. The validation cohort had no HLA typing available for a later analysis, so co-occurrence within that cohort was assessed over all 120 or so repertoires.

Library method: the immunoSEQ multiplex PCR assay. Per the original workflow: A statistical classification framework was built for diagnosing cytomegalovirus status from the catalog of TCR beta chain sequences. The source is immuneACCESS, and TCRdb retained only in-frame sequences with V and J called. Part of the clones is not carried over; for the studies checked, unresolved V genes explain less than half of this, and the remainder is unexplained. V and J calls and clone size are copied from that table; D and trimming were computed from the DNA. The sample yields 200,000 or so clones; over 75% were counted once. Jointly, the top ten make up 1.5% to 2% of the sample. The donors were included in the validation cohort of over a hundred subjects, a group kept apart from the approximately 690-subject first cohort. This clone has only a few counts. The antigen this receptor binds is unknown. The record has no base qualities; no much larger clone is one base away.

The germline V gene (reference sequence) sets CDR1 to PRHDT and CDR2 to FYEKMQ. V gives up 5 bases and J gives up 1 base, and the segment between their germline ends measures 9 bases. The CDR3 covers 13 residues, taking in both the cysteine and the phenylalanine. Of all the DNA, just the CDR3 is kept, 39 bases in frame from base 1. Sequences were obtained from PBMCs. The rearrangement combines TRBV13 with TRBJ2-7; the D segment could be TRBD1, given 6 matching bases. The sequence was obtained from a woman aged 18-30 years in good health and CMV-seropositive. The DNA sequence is TGTGCCAGCAGCCCGACAGGTTCCTACGAGCAGTACTTC. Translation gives CASSPTGSYEQYF. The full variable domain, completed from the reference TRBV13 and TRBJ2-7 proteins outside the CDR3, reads AAGVIQSPRHLIKEKRETATLKCYPIPRHDTVYWYQQGPGQDPQFLISFYEKMQSDKGSIPDRFSAQQFSDYHSELNMSSLELGDSALYFCASSPTGSYEQYFGPGTRLTVT.